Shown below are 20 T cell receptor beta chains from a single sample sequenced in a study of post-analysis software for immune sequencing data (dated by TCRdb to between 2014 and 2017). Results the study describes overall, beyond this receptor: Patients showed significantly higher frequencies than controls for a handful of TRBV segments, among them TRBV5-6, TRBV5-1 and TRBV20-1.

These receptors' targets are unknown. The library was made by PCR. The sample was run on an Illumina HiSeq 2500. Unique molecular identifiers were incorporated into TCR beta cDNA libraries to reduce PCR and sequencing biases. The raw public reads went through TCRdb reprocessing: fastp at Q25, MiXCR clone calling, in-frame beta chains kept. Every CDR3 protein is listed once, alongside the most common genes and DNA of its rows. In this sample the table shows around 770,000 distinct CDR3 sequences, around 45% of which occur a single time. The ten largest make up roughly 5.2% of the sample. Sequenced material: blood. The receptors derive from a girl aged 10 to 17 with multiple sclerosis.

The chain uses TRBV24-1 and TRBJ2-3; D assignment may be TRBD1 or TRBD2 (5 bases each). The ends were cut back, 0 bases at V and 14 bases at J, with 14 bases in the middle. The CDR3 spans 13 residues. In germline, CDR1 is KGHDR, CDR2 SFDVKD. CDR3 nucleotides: TGTGCCACCAGTGATTTGCAAGGTAGAGGGGTGTATTTT. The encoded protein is CATSDLQGRGVYF.

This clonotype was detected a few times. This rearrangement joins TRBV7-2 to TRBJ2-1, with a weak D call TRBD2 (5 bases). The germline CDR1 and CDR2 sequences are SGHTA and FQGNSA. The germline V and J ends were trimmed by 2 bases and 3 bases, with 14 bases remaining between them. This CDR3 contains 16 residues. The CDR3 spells CASSLNWALDYNEQFF. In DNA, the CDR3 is TGTGCCAGCAGCTTAAACTGGGCACTAGACTACAATGAGCAGTTCTTC.

This CDR3 is CASSPREGPNTGELFF. The CDR3, as DNA: TGCGCCAGCAGCCCCCGGGAGGGTCCGAACACCGGGGAGCTGTTTTTT. The chain recombines TRBV4-1 with TRBJ2-2; 8 nucleotides line up with TRBD2. Germline V gene data show CDR1 as MGHRA and CDR2 as YSYEKL. V lost 4 bases and J lost 0; bases outside the gene matches: 4. This CDR3 is 16 amino acids long.

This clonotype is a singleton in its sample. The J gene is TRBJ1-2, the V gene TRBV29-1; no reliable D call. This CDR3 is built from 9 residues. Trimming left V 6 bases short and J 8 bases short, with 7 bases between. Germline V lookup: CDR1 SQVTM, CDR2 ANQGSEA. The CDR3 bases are TGCAGCGTAAACGGGGGCTACACCTTC. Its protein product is CSVNGGYTF. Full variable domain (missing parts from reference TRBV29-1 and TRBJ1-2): SAVISQKPSRDICQRGTSLTIQCQVDSQVTMMFWYRQQPGQSLTLIATANQGSEATYESGFVIDKFPISRPNLTFSTLTVSNMSPEDSSIYLCSVNGGYTFGSGTRLTVV.

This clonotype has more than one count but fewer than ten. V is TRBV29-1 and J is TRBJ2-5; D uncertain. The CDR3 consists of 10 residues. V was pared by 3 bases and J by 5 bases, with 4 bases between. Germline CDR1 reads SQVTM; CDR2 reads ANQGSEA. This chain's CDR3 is CSVELETQYF. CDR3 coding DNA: TGCAGCGTTGAGCTGGAGACCCAGTACTTC.

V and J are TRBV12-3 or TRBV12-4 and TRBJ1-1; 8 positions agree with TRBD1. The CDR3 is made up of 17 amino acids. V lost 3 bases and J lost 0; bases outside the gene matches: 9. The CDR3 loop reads CASSLIRGLLLNTEAFF. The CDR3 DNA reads TGTGCCAGCAGTTTGATCAGGGGGCTACTCTTGAACACTGAAGCTTTCTTT.

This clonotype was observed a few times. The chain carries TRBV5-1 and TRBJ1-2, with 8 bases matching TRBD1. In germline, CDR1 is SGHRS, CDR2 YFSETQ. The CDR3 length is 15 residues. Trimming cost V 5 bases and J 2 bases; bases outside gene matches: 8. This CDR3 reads CASRRSGTGNYGYTF. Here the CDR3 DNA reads TGCGCCAGCAGACGATCCGGGACAGGAAACTATGGCTACACCTTC.

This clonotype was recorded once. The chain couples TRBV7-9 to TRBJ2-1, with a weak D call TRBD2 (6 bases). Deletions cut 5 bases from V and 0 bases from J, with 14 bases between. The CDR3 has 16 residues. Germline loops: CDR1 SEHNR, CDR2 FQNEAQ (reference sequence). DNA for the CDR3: TGTGCCAGCAGCGACCTCCCGGGAGTCTCCTACAATGAGCAGTTCTTC. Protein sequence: CASSDLPGVSYNEQFF.

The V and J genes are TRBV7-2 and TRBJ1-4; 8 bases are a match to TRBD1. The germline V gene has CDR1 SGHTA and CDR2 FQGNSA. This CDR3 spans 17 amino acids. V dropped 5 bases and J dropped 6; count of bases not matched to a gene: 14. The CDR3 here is CASSTEGPQGGYEKLFF. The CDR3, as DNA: TGTGCCAGCAGCACCGAGGGACCACAGGGGGGATATGAAAAACTGTTTTTT.

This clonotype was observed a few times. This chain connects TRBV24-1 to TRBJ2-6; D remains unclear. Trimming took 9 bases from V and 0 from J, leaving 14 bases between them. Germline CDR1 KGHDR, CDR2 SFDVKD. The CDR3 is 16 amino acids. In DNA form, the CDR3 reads TGTGCCACCGGAGAGCAGTCCCTCTCTGGGGCCAACGTCCTGACTTTC. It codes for CATGEQSLSGANVLTF.

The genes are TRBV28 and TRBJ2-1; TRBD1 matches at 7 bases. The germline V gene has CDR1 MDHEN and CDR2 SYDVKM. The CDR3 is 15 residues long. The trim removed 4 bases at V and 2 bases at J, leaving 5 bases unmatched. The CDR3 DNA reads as TGTGCCAGCAGTTCGACAGGGCACCCCTACAATGAGCAGTTCTTC. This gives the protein CASSSTGHPYNEQFF.

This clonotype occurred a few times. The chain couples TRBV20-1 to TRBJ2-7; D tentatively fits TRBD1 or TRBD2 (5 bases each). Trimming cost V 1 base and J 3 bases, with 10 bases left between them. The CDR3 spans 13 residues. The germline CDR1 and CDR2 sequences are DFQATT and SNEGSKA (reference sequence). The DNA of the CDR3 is TGCAGTGCTAGAGGGGACCGAAACTACGAGCAGTACTTC. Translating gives CSARGDRNYEQYF.

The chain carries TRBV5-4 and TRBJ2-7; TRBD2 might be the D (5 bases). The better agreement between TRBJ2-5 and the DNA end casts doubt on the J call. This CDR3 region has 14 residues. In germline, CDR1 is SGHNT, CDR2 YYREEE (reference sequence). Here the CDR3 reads CASSEAYGEETQYF. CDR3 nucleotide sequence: TGTGCCAGCAGCGAGGCGTACGGGGAAGAGACCCAGTACTTC.

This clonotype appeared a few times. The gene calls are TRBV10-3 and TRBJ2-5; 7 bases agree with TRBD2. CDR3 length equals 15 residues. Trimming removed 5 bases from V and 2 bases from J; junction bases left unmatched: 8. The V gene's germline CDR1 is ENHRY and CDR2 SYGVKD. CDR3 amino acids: CAISKAGVFQETQYF. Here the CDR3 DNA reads TGTGCCATCAGTAAGGCGGGAGTGTTTCAAGAGACCCAGTACTTC.

The CDR3 DNA follows: TGTGCCAGCAGTTTAACGGCAGGGGGCAATCAGCCCCAGCATTTT. Translation gives CASSLTAGGNQPQHF. This chain links TRBV12-3 or TRBV12-4 with TRBJ1-5, with D tentatively TRBD1 (6 bases). Deletions cut 2 bases from V and 2 bases from J, with 10 bases between. The CDR3 is made up of 15 amino acids.

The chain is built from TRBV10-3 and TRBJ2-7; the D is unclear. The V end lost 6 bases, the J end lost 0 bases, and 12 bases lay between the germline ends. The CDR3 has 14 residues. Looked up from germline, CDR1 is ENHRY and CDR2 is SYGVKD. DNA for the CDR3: TGTGCCATCAGCGGCAGCCAATTCTCCTACGAGCAGTACTTC. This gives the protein CAISGSQFSYEQYF.

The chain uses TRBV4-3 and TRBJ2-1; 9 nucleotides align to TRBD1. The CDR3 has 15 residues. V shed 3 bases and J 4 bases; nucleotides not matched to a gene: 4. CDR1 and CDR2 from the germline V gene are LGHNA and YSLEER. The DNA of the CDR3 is TGCGCCAGCAGCCAGGGACAGGGAAATTACAATGAGCAGTTCTTC. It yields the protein CASSQGQGNYNEQFF.

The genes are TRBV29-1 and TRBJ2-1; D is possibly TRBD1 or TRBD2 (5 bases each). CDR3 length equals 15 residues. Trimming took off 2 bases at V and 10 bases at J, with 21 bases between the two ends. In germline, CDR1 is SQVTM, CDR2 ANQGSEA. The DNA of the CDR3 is TGCAGCGTTGAAAGTCCGGACAACCCATGGGGGGAGCAGTTCTTC. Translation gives CSVESPDNPWGEQFF.

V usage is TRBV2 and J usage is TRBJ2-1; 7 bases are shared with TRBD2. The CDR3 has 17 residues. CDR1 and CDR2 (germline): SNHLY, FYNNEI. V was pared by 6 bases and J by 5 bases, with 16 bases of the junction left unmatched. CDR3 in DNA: TGTGCCAGCAGCGACCGCGGGAGCCCTCAGGGAAACAATGAGCAGTTCTTC. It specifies CASSDRGSPQGNNEQFF.

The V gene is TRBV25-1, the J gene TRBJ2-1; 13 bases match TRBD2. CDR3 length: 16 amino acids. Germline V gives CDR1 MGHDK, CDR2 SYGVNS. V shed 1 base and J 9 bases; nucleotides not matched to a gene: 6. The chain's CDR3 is CASSEFRTSGGGEQFF. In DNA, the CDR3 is TGTGCCAGCAGTGAATTCCGGACTAGCGGGGGTGGTGAGCAGTTCTTC.